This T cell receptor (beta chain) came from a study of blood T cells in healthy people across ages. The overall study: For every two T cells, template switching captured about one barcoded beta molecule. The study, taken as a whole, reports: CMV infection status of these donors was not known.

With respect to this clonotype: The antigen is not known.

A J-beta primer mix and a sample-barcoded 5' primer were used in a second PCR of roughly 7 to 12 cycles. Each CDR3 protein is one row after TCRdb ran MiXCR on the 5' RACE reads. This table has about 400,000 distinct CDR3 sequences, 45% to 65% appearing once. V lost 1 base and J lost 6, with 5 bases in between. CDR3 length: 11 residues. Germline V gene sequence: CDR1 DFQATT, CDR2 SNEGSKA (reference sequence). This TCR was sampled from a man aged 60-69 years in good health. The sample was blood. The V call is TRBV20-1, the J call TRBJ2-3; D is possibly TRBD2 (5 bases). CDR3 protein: CSARGGDTQYF. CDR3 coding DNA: TGCAGTGCTAGAGGAGGGGATACGCAGTATTTT.